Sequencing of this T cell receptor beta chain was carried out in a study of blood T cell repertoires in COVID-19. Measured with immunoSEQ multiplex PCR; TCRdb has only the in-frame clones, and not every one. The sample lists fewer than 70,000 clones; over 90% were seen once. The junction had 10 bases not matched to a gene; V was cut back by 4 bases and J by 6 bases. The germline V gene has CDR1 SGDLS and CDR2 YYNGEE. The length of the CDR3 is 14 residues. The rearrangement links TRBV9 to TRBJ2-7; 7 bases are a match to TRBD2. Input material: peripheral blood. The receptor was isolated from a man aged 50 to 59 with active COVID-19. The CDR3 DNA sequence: TGTGCCAGCAGCCCCCATGGGGAGGGTACCGAGCAGTACTTC. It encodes CASSPHGEGTEQYF.